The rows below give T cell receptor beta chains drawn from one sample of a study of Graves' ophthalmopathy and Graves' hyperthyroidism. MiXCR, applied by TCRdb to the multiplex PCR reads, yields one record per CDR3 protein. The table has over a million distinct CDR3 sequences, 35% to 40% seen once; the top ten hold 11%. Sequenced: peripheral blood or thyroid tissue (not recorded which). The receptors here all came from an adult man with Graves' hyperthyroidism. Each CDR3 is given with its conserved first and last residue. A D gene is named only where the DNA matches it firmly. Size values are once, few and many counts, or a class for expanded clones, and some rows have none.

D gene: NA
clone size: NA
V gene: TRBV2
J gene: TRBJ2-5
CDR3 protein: CASSGGGTMSSKYF
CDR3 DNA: TGTGCCAGCAGTGGCGGGGGCACAATGAGTAGCAAGTACTTC

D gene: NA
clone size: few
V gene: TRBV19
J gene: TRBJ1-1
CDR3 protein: CASRPVDRTNTEAFF
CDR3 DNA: TGTGCCAGTAGACCAGTGGACAGAACAAACACTGAAGCTTTCTTT

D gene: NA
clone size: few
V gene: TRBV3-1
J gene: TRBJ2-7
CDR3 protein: CASSQGYSPREQYF
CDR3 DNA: TGTGCCAGCAGCCAAGGATATTCGCCCCGCGAGCAGTACTTC

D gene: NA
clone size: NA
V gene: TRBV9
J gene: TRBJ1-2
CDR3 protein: CASSHPTFNYGYTF
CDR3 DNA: TGTGCCAGCAGTCACCCGACCTTCAACTATGGCTACACCTTC

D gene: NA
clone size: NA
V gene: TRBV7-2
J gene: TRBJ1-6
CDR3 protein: CASSSQRGGISPLHF
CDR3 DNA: TGTGCCAGCAGCTCGCAGCGGGGGGGCATTTCACCCCTCCACTTT

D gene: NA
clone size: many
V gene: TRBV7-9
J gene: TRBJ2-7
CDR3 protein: CASSLTREQYF
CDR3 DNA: TGTGCCAGCAGCCTGACCCGCGAGCAGTACTTC

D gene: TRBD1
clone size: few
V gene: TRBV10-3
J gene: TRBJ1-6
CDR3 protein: CAIRLTGGKGHNSPLHF
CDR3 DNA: TGTGCCATCAGGCTGACAGGGGGCAAGGGGCATAATTCACCCCTCCACTTT

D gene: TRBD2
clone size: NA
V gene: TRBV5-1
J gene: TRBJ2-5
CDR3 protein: CASSLSGLAGPRETQYF
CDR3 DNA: TGCGCCAGCAGCCTCTCAGGACTAGCGGGGCCGAGGGAGACCCAGTACTTC

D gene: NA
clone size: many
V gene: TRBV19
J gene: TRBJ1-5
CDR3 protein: CASRPENQPQHF
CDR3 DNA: TGTGCCAGTAGGCCAGAAAATCAGCCCCAGCATTTT

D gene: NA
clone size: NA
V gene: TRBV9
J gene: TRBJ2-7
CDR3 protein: CASSVGVGREQYF
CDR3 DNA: TGTGCCAGCAGCGTAGGTGTGGGGCGGGAGCAGTACTTC

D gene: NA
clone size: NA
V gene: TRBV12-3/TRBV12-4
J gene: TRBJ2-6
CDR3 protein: CASSLREGGLSGANVLTF
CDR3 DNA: TGTGCCAGCAGTTTACGGGAAGGGGGGCTCTCTGGGGCCAACGTCCTGACTTTC

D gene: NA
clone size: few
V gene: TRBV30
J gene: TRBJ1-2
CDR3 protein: CAWSVGARDTF
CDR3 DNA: TGTGCCTGGAGTGTTGGGGCTCGCGACACCTTC

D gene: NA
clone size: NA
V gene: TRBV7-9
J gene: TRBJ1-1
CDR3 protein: CASSLEARGGRKTMNTEAFF
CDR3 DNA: TGTGCCAGCAGCTTAGAGGCCCGGGGGGGCAGGAAAACCATGAACACTGAAGCTTTCTTT

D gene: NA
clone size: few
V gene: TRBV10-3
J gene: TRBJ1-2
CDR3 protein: CAITVDSNYGYTF
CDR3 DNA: TGTGCCATCACCGTCGACAGCAACTATGGCTACACCTTC

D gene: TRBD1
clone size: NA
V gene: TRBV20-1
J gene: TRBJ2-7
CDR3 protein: CSARPGTGRGSYEQYF
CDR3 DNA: TGCAGTGCGCGACCCGGGACAGGGAGAGGGTCCTACGAGCAGTACTTC

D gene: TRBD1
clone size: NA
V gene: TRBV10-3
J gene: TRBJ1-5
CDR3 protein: CAISVSSGGHNQPQHF
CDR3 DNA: TGTGCCATCAGTGTTAGTTCAGGGGGCCACAATCAGCCCCAGCATTTT

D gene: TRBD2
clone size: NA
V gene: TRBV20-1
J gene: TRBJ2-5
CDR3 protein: CSAGLAVETQYF
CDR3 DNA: TGCAGTGCTGGACTAGCTGTGGAGACCCAGTACTTC

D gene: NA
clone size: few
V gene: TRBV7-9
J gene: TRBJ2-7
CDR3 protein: CASSHPTEYEQYF
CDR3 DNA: TGTGCCAGCAGTCATCCGACAGAATACGAGCAGTACTTC

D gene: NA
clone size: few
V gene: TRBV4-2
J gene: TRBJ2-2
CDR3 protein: CASSQLGTAKDGELFF
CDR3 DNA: TGTGCCAGCAGCCAGCTTGGGACTGCGAAAGACGGGGAGCTGTTTTTT

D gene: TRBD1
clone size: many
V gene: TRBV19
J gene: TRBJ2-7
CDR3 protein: CATGQGGMFPERQYF
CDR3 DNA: TGTGCCACGGGACAGGGGGGTATGTTTCCCGAGCGGCAGTACTTC

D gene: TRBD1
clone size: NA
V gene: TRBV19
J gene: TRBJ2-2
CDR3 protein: CATEGSGQPNTGELFF
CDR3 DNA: TGTGCCACCGAGGGATCGGGACAGCCGAACACCGGGGAGCTGTTTTTT

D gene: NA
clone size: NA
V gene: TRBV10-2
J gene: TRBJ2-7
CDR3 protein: CASSEPDGYEQYF
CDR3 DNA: TGCGCCAGCAGTGAGCCGGACGGCTACGAGCAGTACTTC

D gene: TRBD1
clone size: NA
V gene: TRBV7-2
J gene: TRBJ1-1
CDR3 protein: CASSQDDRDAEAFF
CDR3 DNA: TGCGCCAGCAGCCAAGACGACAGGGATGCCGAAGCTTTCTTT

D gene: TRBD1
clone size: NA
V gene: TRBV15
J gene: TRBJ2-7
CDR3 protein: CATCRGTGPDEQYF
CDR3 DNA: TGTGCCACCTGTCGGGGGACAGGGCCCGACGAGCAGTACTTC

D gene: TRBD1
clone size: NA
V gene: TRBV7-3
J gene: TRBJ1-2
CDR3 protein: CASSPETGAIYGYTF
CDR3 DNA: TGTGCCAGCAGCCCAGAAACAGGGGCTATCTATGGCTACACCTTC

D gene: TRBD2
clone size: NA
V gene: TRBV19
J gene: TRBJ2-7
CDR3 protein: CASSITSGSWYEQYF
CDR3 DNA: TGTGCCAGTAGTATCACTAGCGGGAGTTGGTACGAGCAGTACTTC

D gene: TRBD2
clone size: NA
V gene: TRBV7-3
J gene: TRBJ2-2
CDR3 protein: CASSLRRESF
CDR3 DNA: TGTGCCAGCAGCTTAAGGCGGGAGTCCTTT

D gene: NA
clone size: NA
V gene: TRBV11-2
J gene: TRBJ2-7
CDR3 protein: CASSLSWTATWEQYF
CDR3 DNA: TGTGCCAGCAGCCTTTCCTGGACAGCGACGTGGGAGCAGTACTTC

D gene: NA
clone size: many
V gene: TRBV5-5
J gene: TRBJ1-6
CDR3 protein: CASSLKQGSSYNSPLHF
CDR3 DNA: TGTGCCAGCAGCTTGAAACAGGGTAGCTCCTATAATTCACCCCTCCACTTT

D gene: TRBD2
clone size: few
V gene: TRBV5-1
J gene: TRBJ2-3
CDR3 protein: CASSLLARETDTQYF
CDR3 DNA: TGCGCCAGCAGCCTACTAGCGCGGGAGACAGATACGCAGTATTTT

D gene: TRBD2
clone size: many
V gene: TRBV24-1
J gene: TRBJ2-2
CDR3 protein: CATSGRLAETADNTGELFF
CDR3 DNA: TGTGCCACCAGTGGTCGACTAGCGGAAACCGCGGACAACACCGGGGAGCTGTTTTTT

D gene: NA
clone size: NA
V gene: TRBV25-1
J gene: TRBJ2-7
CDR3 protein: CASSCGQTTTEQYF
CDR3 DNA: TGTGCCAGCAGTTGTGGACAGACAACTACGGAGCAGTACTTC

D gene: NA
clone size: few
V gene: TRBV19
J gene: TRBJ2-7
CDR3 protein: CASKIQTSSYEQYF
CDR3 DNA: TGTGCCAGTAAAATACAGACAAGCTCCTACGAGCAGTACTTC

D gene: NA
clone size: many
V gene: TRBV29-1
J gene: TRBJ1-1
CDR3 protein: CSVVLLDSSKFF
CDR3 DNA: TGCAGCGTGGTGCTTTTGGACAGCAGCAAATTCTTT

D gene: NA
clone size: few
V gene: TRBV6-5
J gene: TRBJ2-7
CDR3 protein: CASSYLGESYEQYF
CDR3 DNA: TGTGCCAGCAGTTACTTAGGGGAGTCGTACGAGCAGTACTTC

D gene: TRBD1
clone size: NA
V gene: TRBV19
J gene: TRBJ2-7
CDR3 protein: CAIPPGTGVEQYF
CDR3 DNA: TGTGCCATTCCTCCCGGGACAGGGGTTGAGCAGTACTTC

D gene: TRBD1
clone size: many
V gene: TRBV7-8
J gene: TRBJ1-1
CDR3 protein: CASSQGQGARAEAFF
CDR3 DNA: TGTGCCAGCAGCCAAGGACAGGGGGCGCGGGCTGAAGCTTTCTTT

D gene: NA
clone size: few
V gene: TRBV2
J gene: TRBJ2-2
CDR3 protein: CASSKEGTLDGELFF
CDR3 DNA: TGTGCCAGCAGCAAAGAAGGCACACTGGACGGGGAGCTGTTTTTT